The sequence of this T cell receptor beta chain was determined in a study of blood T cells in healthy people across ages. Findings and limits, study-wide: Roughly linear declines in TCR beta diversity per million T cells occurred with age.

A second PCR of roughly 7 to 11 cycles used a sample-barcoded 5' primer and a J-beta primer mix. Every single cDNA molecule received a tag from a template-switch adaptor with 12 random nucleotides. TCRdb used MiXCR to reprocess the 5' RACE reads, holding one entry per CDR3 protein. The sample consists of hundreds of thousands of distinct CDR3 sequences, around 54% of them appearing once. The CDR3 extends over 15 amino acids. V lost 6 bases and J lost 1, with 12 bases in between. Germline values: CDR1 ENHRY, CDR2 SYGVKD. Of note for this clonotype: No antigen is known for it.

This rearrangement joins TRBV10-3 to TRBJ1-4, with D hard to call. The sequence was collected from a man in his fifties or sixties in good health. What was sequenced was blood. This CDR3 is CAISSREGTNEKLFF. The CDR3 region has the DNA TGTGCCATCAGCTCGCGCGAGGGAACTAATGAAAAACTGTTTTTT.